This section outlines one TCR beta chain sequence together with its context. Antigen unknown. Sequenced by immunoSEQ multiplex PCR; TCRdb stores in-frame clones only, minus some. The table shows tens of thousands of clones, with roughly 92% occurring only once. The CDR3 is 14 amino acids. Germline CDR1 MNHEY, CDR2 SMNVEV (reference sequence). V was pared by 3 bases and J by 4 bases, with 4 bases of the junction left unmatched. The data were taken from a study of graft-versus-host responses after intestinal transplantation. Looking at the study overall: Transplant types were multivisceral, liver-intestinal, or isolated intestinal.

Points from the study as a whole: Investigators detected GvH clones in recipient marrow, with some emerging earlier in ileum or blood.

The V call is TRBV27, the J call TRBJ1-1; 8 bases map to TRBD1. The sequence derives from a human donor who received an intestinal transplant. Sequenced here: unstimulated CD4+ T cells sorted from spleen or lymph node cells, sampled before intestinal transplant. The CDR3 DNA sequence: TGTGCCAGCAGTTTCAGGGGGCCTGGCACTGAAGCTTTCTTT. It translates to CASSFRGPGTEAFF.